The source of this T cell receptor beta chain is a study of blood T cell repertoires in COVID-19 (TCRdb year 2020). Notes on the research overall: The collaborator samples originated in the United States, Italy and Spain and spanned the acute and convalescent phases of COVID-19. The material from the prospective study consisted of cDNA or gDNA derived from T cells, B-cell-depleted T cells, or PBMCs. A de-identified subject ID, COVID-19 status, age in years and sex were almost always included in the sample metadata. Samples were obtained from the ongoing ImmuneRACE study (first 160 participants) and from 1,254 subjects provided by 6 global collaborators. HLA class I and class II types, where available, came from metadata supplied by the sample provider rather than from assay-based typing. Deeply sampled blood TCRbeta repertoires from subjects exposed to, actively infected with, or recovered from COVID-19 were included in the dataset. The repertoires were made available in a free public database intended to serve as a resource for research on the immune response to SARS-CoV-2.

Comment on this clone: This clone's antigen is unknown. No per-base quality is available; no much larger clone lies one base away.

TCRbeta CDR3 regions were amplified from genomic DNA using the immunoSEQ Assay, a bias-controlled multiplex PCR. For the original study's pipeline: The number of nucleated cells in each sample was estimated from the amplification of reference gene primers within the assay. To quantify the absolute abundance of each unique TCRbeta CDR3 rearrangement, sequence reads were collapsed and filtered. For each sample, productive Simpson clonality was calculated by taking the square root of Simpson's diversity index across productive rearrangements. In TCRdb, the immuneACCESS table is reduced to in-frame sequences with V and J assigned. These tables do not hold every clone; where another copy was compared, an unresolved V gene accounts for under half, and the others remain unexplained. D and trimming come from the DNA, and the V and J calls and clone size come from that table. The sample records a few hundred thousand clones, 82% of which are singletons. Approximately 3.1% of the sample is in the top ten clones.

The collaborating institutions used their own protocols to collect whole blood in K2EDTA tubes. For TCRbeta analysis, collaborators shipped samples in one of three forms: frozen whole blood, isolated PBMCs, or DNA extracted from either of those sample types. What the work shows at the level of the full study, not this receptor alone: Clinical and demographic metadata were provided uncurated, with the amount varying by source and participant.

The sample was peripheral blood. The TCR originated in a young woman with acute or convalescent COVID-19.

Here the CDR3 is given as CASSQQGGRTEAFF. The DNA reads as follows: TGTGCCAGCAGTCAGCAGGGCGGTCGGACTGAAGCTTTCTTT. The rearrangement combines TRBV6-5 with TRBJ1-1; matching of 5 bases hints at TRBD1 as the D gene. Counted from cysteine to phenylalanine, this CDR3 has 14 amino acids. The only DNA kept is the CDR3, 42 bases in frame from the first base. The CDR1 and CDR2 encoded by the germline V gene are MNHEY and SVGAGI. V gives up 5 bases and J gives up 5 bases, and the segment between their germline ends measures 15 bases.